Following are 3 T cell receptor beta chains from one sample sequenced in a study of blood T cell repertoires in COVID-19. Assay used: immunoSEQ multiplex PCR; TCRdb lists only in-frame clones, some missing. In the table there are 120,000 to 150,000 clones, 80% to 90% of which are singletons. Sequencing used peripheral blood. Every receptor here comes from a human donor with acute or convalescent COVID-19. The donor label of this sample is uncertain.

This clone was seen only a few times. The chain is built from TRBV19 and TRBJ2-2; unclear D gene. Per the germline V gene, CDR1 is LNHDA and CDR2 is SQIVND (reference sequence). Deletions cut 2 bases from V and 0 bases from J, with 7 bases between. The CDR3 length is 15 residues. This CDR3 reads CASSIIRSNTGELFF. The CDR3 DNA reads as TGTGCCAGTAGTATAATCAGGTCGAACACCGGGGAGCTGTTTTTT.

This clone was counted once. The chain recombines TRBV28 with TRBJ1-2; D not certain. CDR1 and CDR2 (germline): MDHEN, SYDVKM. Trimming pared 5 bases from V and 8 bases from J, leaving 15 bases between. The CDR3 totals 13 residues. CDR3: CASSPGTRGGYTF. CDR3 sequence (DNA): TGTGCCAGCAGTCCGGGTACCCGGGGAGGCTACACCTTC.

The chain has TRBV6-6 and TRBJ2-3; D may be TRBD2 (5 bases). V dropped 5 bases and J dropped 7 bases, with 16 bases sitting between them. The CDR3 is made up of 14 amino acids. Germline V CDR1 and CDR2: MNHNY, SVGAGI (reference sequence). The DNA for the CDR3 is TGTGCCAGCAGTAACGCCGGGGAAGGGAATACGCAGTATTTT. Translating it yields CASSNAGEGNTQYF.